This entry is about one T cell receptor beta chain. This PCR relied on a set of 60 Vbeta primers and 13 Jbeta primers. Here immunoSEQ multiplex PCR was the method, and the copy in TCRdb shows in-frame clones only, minus some. The sample records about 150,000 clones, roughly 73% being singletons. The CDR3 is 14 residues long. Germline V gene sequence: CDR1 SEHNR, CDR2 FQNEAQ (reference sequence). V was clipped by 5 bases and J by 3 bases, with 13 bases between them. The data derive from a study of cytomegalovirus exposure and HLA in healthy donors. For the study at large: Around 79 million unique TCRs, all from HLA-typed donors, were included in an early release of the data. Of the donors genotyped, several hundred in all, about 80% fell in the Caucasian-associated ancestry cluster.

The rearrangement uses TRBV7-9 and TRBJ1-2, with D possibly TRBD1 on 6 matching bases. The clonotype was recovered from a young woman in good health and CMV-seronegative. Material for sequencing was PBMCs. DNA for the CDR3: TGTGCCAGCAGCCTATTAGGGGGGGACTATGGCTACACCTTC. Translating gives CASSLLGGDYGYTF.